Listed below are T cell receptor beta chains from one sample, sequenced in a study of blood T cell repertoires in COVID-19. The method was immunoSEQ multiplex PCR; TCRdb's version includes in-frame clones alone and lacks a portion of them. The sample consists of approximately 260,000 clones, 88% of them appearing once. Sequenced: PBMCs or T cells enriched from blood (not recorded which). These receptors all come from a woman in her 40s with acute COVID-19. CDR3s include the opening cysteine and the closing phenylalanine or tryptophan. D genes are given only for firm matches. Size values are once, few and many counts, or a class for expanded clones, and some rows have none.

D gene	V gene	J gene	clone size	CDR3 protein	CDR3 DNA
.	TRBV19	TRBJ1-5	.	CASSITWANQPQHF	TGTGCCAGTAGTATAACCTGGGCCAATCAGCCCCAGCATTTT
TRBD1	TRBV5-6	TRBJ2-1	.	CASTLLGTGRNEQFF	TGTGCCAGCACCCTGCTTGGGACAGGGCGCAATGAGCAGTTCTTC
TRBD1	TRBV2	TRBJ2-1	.	CASSYDRVPLYNEQFF	TGTGCCAGCAGCTATGACAGGGTCCCTCTCTACAATGAGCAGTTCTTC
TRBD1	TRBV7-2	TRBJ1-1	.	CASSHDRGTEAFF	TGTGCCAGCAGCCACGACAGGGGGACTGAAGCTTTCTTT
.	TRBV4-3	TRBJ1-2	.	CASSQGYRDGYTF	TGCGCCAGCAGCCAAGGGTACAGGGATGGCTACACCTTC
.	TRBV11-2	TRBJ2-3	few	CASSNQGADTQYF	TGTGCCAGCAGCAATCAAGGAGCGGATACGCAGTATTTT
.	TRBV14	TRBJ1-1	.	CASSQLATNTEAFF	TGTGCCAGCAGCCAATTAGCTACGAACACTGAAGCTTTCTTT
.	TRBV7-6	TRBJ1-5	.	CASSLGQGYDQPQHF	TGTGCCAGCAGCTTAGGGCAGGGATACGATCAGCCCCAGCATTTT
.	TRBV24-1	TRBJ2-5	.	CATSALGSQETQYF	TGTGCCACCAGTGCTTTGGGGAGCCAAGAGACCCAGTACTTC
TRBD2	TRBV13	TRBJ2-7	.	CASSLRGYLAGNAYEQYF	TGTGCCAGCAGCTTAAGGGGCTATCTAGCGGGCAACGCCTACGAGCAGTACTTC
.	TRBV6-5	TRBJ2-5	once	CASSYEQGETQYF	TGTGCCAGCAGTTACGAACAGGGAGAGACCCAGTACTTC
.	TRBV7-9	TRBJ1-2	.	CASSLISGQAGYTF	TGTGCCAGCAGCTTAATTAGTGGGCAGGCTGGCTACACCTTC
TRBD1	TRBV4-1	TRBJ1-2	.	CASSLGQENYGYTF	TGCGCCAGCAGCCTGGGACAGGAGAACTATGGCTACACCTTC
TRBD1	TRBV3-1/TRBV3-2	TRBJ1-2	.	CASSHSGQNYGYTF	TGTGCCAGCAGCCACTCGGGACAGAACTATGGCTACACCTTC
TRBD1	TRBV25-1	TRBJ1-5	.	CASSAGQGAQHF	TGTGCCAGCAGTGCGGGACAGGGCGCCCAGCATTTT
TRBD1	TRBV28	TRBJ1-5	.	CASRQGVRQPQHF	TGTGCCAGCAGACAGGGGGTAAGGCAGCCCCAGCATTTT
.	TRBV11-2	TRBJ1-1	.	CASSLDREGTEAFF	TGTGCCAGCAGCTTAGATCGGGAGGGCACTGAAGCTTTCTTT
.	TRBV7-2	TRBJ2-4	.	CASSLLFAGGIKNIQYF	TGTGCCAGCAGCTTACTGTTTGCCGGGGGTATTAAAAACATTCAGTACTTC
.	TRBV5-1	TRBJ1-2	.	CASSLGARRPGNGYTF	TGCGCCAGCAGCTTGGGGGCTCGTCGACCCGGGAATGGCTACACCTTC
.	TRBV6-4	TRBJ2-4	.	CASSPSLGSGIQYF	TGTGCCAGCAGCCCCTCTCTAGGGAGTGGCATTCAGTACTTC
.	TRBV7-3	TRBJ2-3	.	CASSRDSYGTQYF	TGTGCCAGCAGCCGGGACTCATATGGTACGCAGTATTTT
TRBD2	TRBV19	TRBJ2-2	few	CASSVFLLGGANTGELFF	TGTGCCAGTAGTGTGTTTCTTCTCGGGGGGGCGAACACCGGGGAGCTGTTTTTT
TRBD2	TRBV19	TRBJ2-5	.	CASSTRDYSETQYF	TGTGCCAGTAGTACGCGGGACTACTCAGAGACCCAGTACTTC
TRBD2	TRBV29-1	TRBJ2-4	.	CSAEREGEVIQYF	TGCAGCGCGGAGCGGGAGGGGGAGGTCATTCAGTACTTC
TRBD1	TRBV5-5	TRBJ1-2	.	CASSSWDSSYNYGYTF	TGTGCCAGCAGCTCCTGGGACAGCTCATATAACTATGGCTACACCTTC
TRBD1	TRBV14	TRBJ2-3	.	CASSPTDRAYPDTQYF	TGTGCCAGCAGCCCTACGGACAGGGCATATCCAGATACGCAGTATTTT
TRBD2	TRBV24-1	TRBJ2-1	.	CATSDPGASGSGSYNEQFF	TGTGCCACCAGTGATCCAGGTGCTAGCGGGAGTGGCTCCTACAATGAGCAGTTCTTC
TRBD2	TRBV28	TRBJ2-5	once	CASSYPGASGSLETQYF	TGTGCCAGCAGTTACCCTGGAGCTAGCGGGAGTCTTGAGACCCAGTACTTC
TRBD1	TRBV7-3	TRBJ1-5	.	CASSLGQGQPQHF	TGTGCCAGCAGCTTAGGACAGGGTCAGCCCCAGCATTTT
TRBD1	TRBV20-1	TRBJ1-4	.	CSASARDSSNEKLFF	TGCAGTGCTAGTGCCCGGGACAGTTCTAATGAAAAACTGTTTTTT
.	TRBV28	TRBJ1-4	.	CASSLLSDEKLFF	TGTGCCAGCAGTTTATTGTCGGATGAAAAACTGTTTTTT
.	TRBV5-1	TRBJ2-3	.	CASSLDPGTDTQYF	TGCGCCAGCAGCTTGGATCCTGGCACAGATACGCAGTATTTT
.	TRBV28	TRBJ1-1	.	CASSFLSGMNTEAFF	TGTGCCAGCAGTTTTTTGTCCGGGATGAACACTGAAGCTTTCTTT
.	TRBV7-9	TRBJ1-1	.	CASSFRQEAFF	TGTGCCAGCAGCTTTAGACAAGAAGCTTTCTTT
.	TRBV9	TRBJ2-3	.	CASSVNSGGGTDTQYF	TGTGCCAGCAGCGTCAATAGCGGAGGGGGCACAGATACGCAGTATTTT
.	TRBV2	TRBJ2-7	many	CASSGVGDREQYF	TGTGCCAGCAGTGGTGTCGGGGATCGCGAGCAGTACTTC
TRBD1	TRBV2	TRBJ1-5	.	CASSRGQGAFQPQHF	TGTGCCAGCAGCCGAGGACAGGGGGCGTTTCAGCCCCAGCATTTT
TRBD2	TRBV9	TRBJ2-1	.	CASSVDSAGGRSSYNEQFF	TGTGCCAGCAGCGTAGACTCAGCGGGAGGCCGAAGCTCCTACAATGAGCAGTTCTTC
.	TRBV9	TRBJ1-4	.	CASSHGGGGNEKLFF	TGTGCCAGCAGTCATGGGGGAGGCGGTAATGAAAAACTGTTTTTT
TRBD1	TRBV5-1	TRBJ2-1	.	CASSSTLASGGREQFF	TGCGCCAGCAGCTCCACCCTGGCGTCAGGGGGACGGGAGCAGTTCTTC
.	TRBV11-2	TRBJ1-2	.	CASSLQGQSGYTF	TGTGCCAGCAGCTTACAGGGGCAAAGTGGCTACACCTTC
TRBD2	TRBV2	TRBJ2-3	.	CASREGLAGVTDTQYF	TGTGCCAGCAGAGAAGGACTAGCGGGAGTAACAGATACGCAGTATTTT
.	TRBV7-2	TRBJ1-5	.	CASSLWPKGEINQPQHF	TGTGCCAGCAGCTTATGGCCCAAAGGGGAAATCAATCAGCCCCAGCATTTT
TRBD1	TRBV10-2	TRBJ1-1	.	CASSALGGSKNTEAFF	TGCGCCAGCAGTGCGTTAGGGGGCTCTAAGAACACTGAAGCTTTCTTT
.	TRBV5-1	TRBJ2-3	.	CASRSGARDTQYF	TGCGCCAGCAGGTCGGGAGCGAGGGATACGCAGTATTTT
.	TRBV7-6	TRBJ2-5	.	CASSQQRAPLAQETQYF	TGTGCCAGCAGCCAACAGAGGGCCCCGTTGGCTCAAGAGACCCAGTACTTC